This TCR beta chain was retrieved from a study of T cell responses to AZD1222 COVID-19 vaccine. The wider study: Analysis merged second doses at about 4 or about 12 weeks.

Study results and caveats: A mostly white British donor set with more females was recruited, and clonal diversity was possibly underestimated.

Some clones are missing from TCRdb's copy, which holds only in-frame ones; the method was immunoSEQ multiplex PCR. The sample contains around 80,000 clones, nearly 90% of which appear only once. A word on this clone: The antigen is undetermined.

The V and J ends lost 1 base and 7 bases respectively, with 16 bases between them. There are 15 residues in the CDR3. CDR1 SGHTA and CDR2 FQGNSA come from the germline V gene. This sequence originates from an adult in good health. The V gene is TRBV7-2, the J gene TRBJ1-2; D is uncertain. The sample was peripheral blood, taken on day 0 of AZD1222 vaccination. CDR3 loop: CASSLGPLMGTGYTF. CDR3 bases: TGTGCCAGCAGCTTAGGCCCACTCATGGGAACTGGCTACACCTTC.